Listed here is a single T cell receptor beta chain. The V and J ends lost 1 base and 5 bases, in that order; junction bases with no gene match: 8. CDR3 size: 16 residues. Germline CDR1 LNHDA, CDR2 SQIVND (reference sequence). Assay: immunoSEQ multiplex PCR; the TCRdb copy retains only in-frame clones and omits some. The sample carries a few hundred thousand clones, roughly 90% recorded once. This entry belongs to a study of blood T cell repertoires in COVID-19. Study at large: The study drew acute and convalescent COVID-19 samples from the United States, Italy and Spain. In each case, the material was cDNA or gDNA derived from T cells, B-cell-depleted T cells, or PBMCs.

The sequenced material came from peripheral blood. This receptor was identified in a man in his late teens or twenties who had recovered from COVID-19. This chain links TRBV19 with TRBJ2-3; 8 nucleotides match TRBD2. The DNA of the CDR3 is TGTGCCAGTAGTATAGCAGGGCGGGGGGCCGGAGATACGCAGTATTTT. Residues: CASSIAGRGAGDTQYF.